Listed here are 18 T cell receptor beta chains from one sample, sequenced in a study of T-cell reconstitution after alpha-beta-depleted transplantation in children. Unique molecular identifiers were used in preparing the TCRbeta library. Using its own MiXCR run on the PCR reads, TCRdb lists one record per CDR3 protein. The sample includes roughly 220,000 distinct CDR3 sequences, around 7.7% of them seen just once. Sequenced material: PBMCs, mostly from graft donor cells, taken 360 days after TCRalphabeta/CD19-depleted stem cell transplant. The receptors here all came from a male patient aged 2-9 years who had a stem cell transplant for acute myeloid leukemia, so the T cells may come from the graft donor.

This clonotype was seen repeatedly, ten times or more. The chain links TRBV10-3 to TRBJ1-1; 9 bases line up with TRBD1. Looked up from germline, CDR1 is ENHRY and CDR2 is SYGVKD. CDR3 length equals 14 residues. The V and J ends lost 11 bases and 4 bases, in that order; junction bases with no gene match: 11. The CDR3: CASIRDRDGTEAFF. CDR3 DNA: TGTGCCTCCATTCGGGACAGGGATGGCACTGAAGCTTTCTTT.

In its sample, this clonotype was seen many times. V is TRBV5-1 and J is TRBJ2-1; D ambiguous. The CDR3 contains 14 residues. Germline CDR1 and CDR2: SGHRS and YFSETQ. V lost 1 base and J 6 bases, leaving 11 bases between the germline ends. In DNA form, the CDR3 reads TGCGCCAGCAGCTTGCAGGTTTCCGTCAATGAGCAGTTCTTC. Encoded protein: CASSLQVSVNEQFF.

This clonotype was picked up a small number of times. J is TRBJ1-2 and V is TRBV9, with D maybe TRBD1 (5 bases). Germline V gene sequence: CDR1 SGDLS, CDR2 YYNGEE. The CDR3 consists of 14 residues. Trimming stripped 0 bases from V and 4 bases from J, with 10 bases between. DNA of the CDR3: TGTGCCAGCAGCGTAGGTGACAGCAGCTATGGCTACACCTTC. Translation: CASSVGDSSYGYTF.

The V gene is TRBV7-2, the J gene TRBJ2-7; D not resolved. Trimming took 3 bases from V and 2 from J, leaving 8 bases between them. This CDR3 spans 13 amino acids. Germline V gene sequence: CDR1 SGHTA, CDR2 FQGNSA. The CDR3 region is CASSFDVAYEQYF. The CDR3 DNA reads TGTGCCAGCAGCTTTGATGTTGCCTACGAGCAGTACTTC.

J is TRBJ2-1 and V is TRBV20-1, with 8 bases that match TRBD2. Germline values: CDR1 DFQATT, CDR2 SNEGSKA (reference sequence). The V and J ends lost 6 bases and 7 bases, in that order; junction bases with no gene match: 23. The CDR3 totals 18 residues. The CDR3 here is CSAEFHLLFGTSGNEQFF. Written as DNA, the CDR3 is TGCAGTGCGGAATTTCACCTCCTTTTTGGCACTAGCGGAAATGAGCAGTTCTTC.

Many counts were recorded for this clonotype. The chain joins TRBV4-1 to TRBJ2-1; possibly TRBD1 for D (5 bases). V was cut by 3 bases and J by 1 base, with 16 bases left in between. The CDR3 extends over 17 amino acids. CDR1 is MGHRA, CDR2 YSYEKL, per germline. The DNA for the CDR3 is TGCGCCAGCAGCCACGGCCCTGGGCAGGGTTCCTACAATGAGCAGTTCTTC. Its translation is CASSHGPGQGSYNEQFF.

In its sample, this clonotype was seen a few times. The V and J genes are TRBV30 and TRBJ2-5, with unresolved D. Germline V lookup: CDR1 GTSNPN, CDR2 SVGIG (reference sequence). With 2 bases removed from V and 4 bases from J, the gap between germline ends came to 5 bases. The CDR3 has 11 amino acids. The CDR3 here is CAWSSSETQYF. Written as DNA, the CDR3 is TGTGCCTGGAGTTCTTCAGAGACCCAGTACTTC.

As concerns this clonotype: Germline and junction disagree at one end, which may indicate a read error. The rearrangement links TRBV4-1 to TRBJ1-3; no reliable D call. The CDR3 extends over 17 amino acids. CDR1 and CDR2 from the germline V gene are MGHRA and YSYEKL. The CDR3 DNA follows: TGCGCCAGCAACCAAGTCGGCGACCGAAGCTCTGGAAACACCATATATTTT. Translated, it gives CASNQVGDRSSGNTIYF.

The rearrangement links TRBV25-1 to TRBJ2-7; D is perhaps TRBD1 or TRBD2 (6 bases each). The V end was cut by 4 bases, the J end by 0 bases, with 10 bases between. The CDR3 is 14 amino acids. Per germline, CDR1 MGHDK and CDR2 SYGVNS. For the CDR3, the DNA is TGTGCCAGCAGTGCCGGAGGGGGCTCCTACGAGCAGTACTTC. It is translated as CASSAGGGSYEQYF.

This clonotype was detected ten times or more. The V and J genes are TRBV4-1 and TRBJ1-1; TRBD1 agrees at 7 bases. J lost 0 bases, V lost 4 bases, and 5 bases had no gene match. The CDR3 has 15 residues. Germline V lookup: CDR1 MGHRA, CDR2 YSYEKL. The CDR3: CASSLGTELNTEAFF. The CDR3 region has the DNA TGCGCCAGCAGCCTCGGGACAGAACTGAACACTGAAGCTTTCTTT.

This clonotype was counted ten times or more. V is TRBV5-6 and J is TRBJ1-4; D not certain. This CDR3 has 13 residues. Germline-derived CDR1 and CDR2 are SGHDT and YYEEEE. Deletions cut 0 bases from V and 4 bases from J, with 4 bases between. CDR3 sequence reads: CASSLDRNEKLFF. In DNA, the CDR3 is TGTGCCAGCAGCTTGGATCGTAATGAAAAACTGTTTTTT.

This clonotype was observed a handful of times. V and J are TRBV20-1 and TRBJ2-7; 11 bases match TRBD1. The germline V gene encodes CDR1 DFQATT and CDR2 SNEGSKA (reference sequence). J lost 4 bases, V lost 6 bases, and 2 bases had no gene match. The CDR3 consists of 12 residues. CDR3 DNA sequence: TGCAGTGCCCGGGACAGGGGGTACGAGCAGTACTTC. This sequence encodes CSARDRGYEQYF.

The V and J genes are TRBV12-3 or TRBV12-4 and TRBJ2-3; D remains unclear. The CDR3 spans 14 residues. V dropped 8 bases and J dropped 1 base, with 13 bases sitting between them. Written as DNA, the CDR3 is TGTGCCAGCTGCTCCTTGGCGGGCACAGATACGCAGTATTTT. Protein: CASCSLAGTDTQYF.

This clonotype has just a few counts. The chain carries TRBV18 and TRBJ2-2; no clear D gene. Germline loops: CDR1 KGHSH, CDR2 LQKENI. V lost 3 bases to trimming and J lost 0 bases, with 11 bases between them. CDR3 length: 16 amino acids. CDR3 region: CASSPNLQTNTGELFF. DNA for the CDR3: TGTGCCAGCTCACCCAACCTCCAGACGAACACCGGGGAGCTGTTTTTT.

Regarding this clonotype: Germline and junction disagree at one end, which may indicate a read error. The rearrangement links TRBV5-1 to TRBJ2-5; weak D call: TRBD2 (6 bases). CDR1 is SGHRS and CDR2 is YFSETQ in the germline V gene. The CDR3 is made up of 14 amino acids. The CDR3 reads CASSLVDYRETQHF. The CDR3 bases are TGCGCCAGCAGCTTGGTGGACTATCGGGAGACCCAGCACTTC.

The chain employs TRBV30 and TRBJ2-1; 9 bases match TRBD2. Germline CDR1 is GTSNPN and CDR2 is SVGIG (reference sequence). J was trimmed by 2 bases and V by 5 bases; bases with no gene match: 7. This CDR3 has 15 residues. CDR3 protein: CAWRFTSGPYNEQFF. The CDR3 nucleotides are TGTGCCTGGCGTTTTACTAGCGGGCCCTACAATGAGCAGTTCTTC.

This clonotype was seen at least ten times. The chain carries TRBV27 and TRBJ2-3, with D uncertain. The length of the CDR3 is 18 residues. The V end was cut by 5 bases, the J end by 6 bases, with 27 bases between. Germline assignment: CDR1 MNHEY and CDR2 SMNVEV (reference sequence). The CDR3 sequence: CASSLHMPAGAIWDTQYF. DNA for the CDR3: TGTGCCAGCAGTCTGCACATGCCGGCAGGCGCAATATGGGATACGCAGTATTTT.

This clonotype was recorded many times. The J gene is TRBJ2-1, the V gene TRBV6-5, with 8 nucleotides matching TRBD2. V dropped 2 bases and J dropped 8; count of bases not matched to a gene: 5. Germline CDR1 is MNHEY and CDR2 is SVGAGI. CDR3 length equals 14 residues. The CDR3 region is CASSYEREWDEQFF. The CDR3 nucleotides are TGTGCCAGCAGTTACGAGCGGGAGTGGGATGAGCAGTTCTTC.